This T cell receptor beta chain was documented in a study of OX40 agonist ivuxolimab in advanced cancers. Study details: The dose-escalation cohort was about 87% male, with a mean age of about 58 years, ranging about 23 to 90. Overall study results and limits: At doses 0.1 to 3.0 mg/kg, CD4+ and CD8+ clones expanded. There were, on average, more expanded clones in CD8+ T cells than in CD4+.

This CDR3 contains 15 residues. Losses at the gene ends were 3 bases for V and 4 bases for J; bases not matched to a gene: 4. Germline V CDR1 and CDR2: SGHRS, YFSETQ. A note on this clone: What it recognizes is unknown.

Libraries were prepared by immunoSEQ multiplex PCR; TCRdb keeps only in-frame clonotypes and omits some of them. The table lists roughly 70,000 clones, about 84% of them singletons. The gene calls are TRBV5-1 and TRBJ2-2, with 9 bases lining up with TRBD2. Sample: CD4+ or CD8+ T cells sorted from blood, taken in a trial of the OX40 agonist ivuxolimab. This receptor was taken from an adult with an advanced solid tumor such as melanoma, head and neck, liver or kidney cancer. The CDR3 sequence: CASSSLAGSTGELFF. CDR3 nucleotides: TGCGCCAGCAGCTCTCTAGCGGGGTCCACCGGGGAGCTGTTTTTT.